This paragraph covers one TCR beta chain sequence. Clinical histories supplied by participants themselves formed the basis of cohort assignment. Study processing details: For nucleated cells, counts were estimated from reference gene primer amplification. Here immunoSEQ multiplex PCR was the method, and the copy in TCRdb shows in-frame clones only, minus some. The V and J calls and clone size come from that table; D and trimming were worked out from the DNA. Of 130,000 or so clones listed, 80% to 90% are singletons. The data stem from a study of blood T cell repertoires in COVID-19. On the study more broadly: Samples taken during acute and convalescent COVID-19 were collected in the United States, Italy and Spain.

Trimming removed 4 bases from V and 4 bases from J, with 10 bases in between. The CDR3 is 13 residues long. The germline V gene has CDR1 LNHDA and CDR2 SQIVND (reference sequence). This chain uses TRBV19 with TRBJ1-1, with D perhaps TRBD1 (5 bases). The receptor was derived from a man aged 40-49 years with acute COVID-19. Sequencing was performed on PBMCs or T cells enriched from blood (not recorded which). CDR3 region: CASSSRVGTEAFF. CDR3 sequence (DNA): TGTGCCAGTAGTAGCAGGGTGGGCACTGAAGCTTTCTTT.